This T cell receptor beta chain was captured in a study of T cell repertoires in cytomegalovirus infection. Study summary: Both CMV infection and a matching HLA type were indicated by public TCR beta signatures. Study-wide findings and caveats: CMV-specific TCR beta clonotypes restricted by HLA-C dominated the ex vivo response. Public TCR beta family frequency separated CMV-and-HLA carriers, including in an independent cohort.

TCRdb reanalysed the reads using MiXCR and keeps one entry per CDR3 protein. The sample lists 65,000 to 90,000 distinct CDR3 sequences, roughly 3.5% occurring once. This clonotype appeared many times. Antigen: not known. The length of the CDR3 is 13 residues. V was pared by 0 bases and J by 4 bases, with 5 bases between. Germline V gives CDR1 SGHTA, CDR2 FQGTGA. The V call is TRBV7-3, the J call TRBJ2-3, with D possibly matching TRBD2 (5 bases). The clonotype was recovered from a human donor in good health (CMV status not recorded). Some clones in this sample may be carry-over from other donors' samples. Material: PBMCs. The CDR3 sequence: CASSLTRADTQYF. CDR3 nucleotides: TGTGCCAGCAGCTTAACGCGGGCAGATACGCAGTATTTT.